The sequence of this T cell receptor beta chain was determined in a study of T cell responses to AZD1222 COVID-19 vaccine. Clones were sequenced by immunoSEQ multiplex PCR, and TCRdb holds only the in-frame ones, with some missing. The sample carries around 80,000 clones, 92% recorded once. This clonotype was sampled from an adult who received the AZD1222 COVID-19 vaccine. The sequenced sample was peripheral blood, obtained 28 days after the second AZD1222 dose.

The CDR3 nucleotides are TGTGCCAGCAGCCCTTCTTTCGGGGTAGGGGATAGCAATCAGCCCCAGCATTTT. Translation gives CASSPSFGVGDSNQPQHF. The V call is TRBV4-2, the J call TRBJ1-5, with D perhaps matching TRBD1 (5 bases). This CDR3 has 18 amino acids. The V end was cut by 4 bases, the J end by 0 bases, with 19 bases between. CDR1 is LGHNA, CDR2 YNFKEQ, per germline.